This T cell receptor (beta chain) comes out of a study of blood T cell repertoires in COVID-19 (TCRdb year 2020). For the wider study: Samples covering the acute and convalescent phases of COVID-19 were provided by collaborators in the United States, Italy and Spain. Where HLA class I and class II types were available, the types were taken from metadata supplied by the sample provider, not from assay-based typing. The repertoires were made available in a free public database intended to serve as a resource for research on the immune response to SARS-CoV-2. Deeply sampled blood TCRbeta repertoires from subjects exposed to, actively infected with, or recovered from COVID-19 were included in the dataset. The material from the prospective study consisted of cDNA or gDNA derived from T cells, B-cell-depleted T cells, or PBMCs. The samples were drawn from two sources: the first 160 participants of the ongoing ImmuneRACE study, and 950 to 1,500 subjects contributed by 6 global collaborators. A de-identified subject ID, COVID-19 status, age in years and sex were almost always included in the sample metadata. Beyond this particular receptor, the publication reports: How much clinical and demographic metadata was included differed by source and by participant, and the metadata was provided uncurated.

There are 14 amino acids in the CDR3, from cysteine to phenylalanine inclusive. CDR3 DNA is the only sequence kept; it has 42 bases, read in frame from the first base. The germline V gene (reference sequence) supplies CDR1 MNHNY and CDR2 SVGAGI. Trimming takes 8 bases from V and 0 bases from J, and the germline ends sit 12 bases apart. Worth noting for this clone: The antigen this receptor binds is unknown. No base quality values were provided; no much bigger clone lies one nucleotide off.

TCRbeta CDR3 regions were amplified from genomic DNA by means of the immunoSEQ Assay, a bias-controlled multiplex PCR. Per the original workflow: The number of nucleated cells in each sample was estimated from the amplification of reference gene primers within the assay. To quantify the absolute abundance of each unique TCRbeta CDR3 rearrangement, sequence reads were collapsed and filtered. For each sample, productive Simpson clonality was calculated as the square root of Simpson's diversity index across productive rearrangements. This is the immuneACCESS table as TCRdb keeps it, with only in-frame sequences that have V and J called. A part of the clones is gone; compared with another copy, unresolved V genes explain less than half, and the rest is unexplained. The V and J calls and the clone size are those of that table, but D and trimming were determined from the DNA. The sample profile shows over 130,000 clones; around 81% of them were found once. In total, the top ten clones hold over 7% of the sample.

The collaborating institutions used their own protocols to collect whole blood in K2EDTA tubes. For TCRbeta analysis, collaborator samples were shipped as frozen whole blood, as isolated PBMCs, or as DNA extracted from either sample type. The sample taken for sequencing was peripheral blood. This receptor was identified in a human donor in a cohort sampled during active COVID-19. The rearrangement combines TRBV6-6 with TRBJ2-3, with TRBD2 tentatively as D gene (6 bases match). The DNA sequence follows: TGTGCCAGCTTTCCCCGGGGGAGCACAGATACGCAGTATTTT. This encodes CASFPRGSTDTQYF.